This T cell receptor (beta chain) was obtained from a study of CD8 T cells in Susac syndrome (dated by TCRdb to between 2019 and 2020). Concerning the study at large: The study used repertoire sequencing to test whether antigen drove CD8+ T cell activation and differentiation in Susac syndrome. The clonality of the CD8+ T cell repertoire was compared across 12 healthy donors, around 14 Susac syndrome patients and 15 multiple sclerosis patients.

This clonotype came up once. Its antigen has not been determined. Qualities for individual bases were not recorded, and no much larger clone is one base off. One read yields weak evidence. RNA was extracted using the RNeasy kit, and about 0.45 to 1 microgram was reverse transcribed with random hexamers. The immunoSEQ multiplex PCR assay, covering 54 Vbeta and 13 Jbeta segments, was used to amplify TCR beta CDR3 regions. PCR amplification bias was corrected by using a synthetic template baseline for primer optimization and computational correction. The paper's processing steps were these. Only productive sequences were kept, with reads annotated to V, D and J genes according to IMGT and analyzed in immunoSEQ Analyzer. Clonality was calculated as one minus the Shannon entropy normalized by log2 of the number of productive unique sequences. Public and private clones were assessed among the 100 most prevalent clones of each patient and control. A clone was defined as Susac-specific if it was absent from the healthy and MS cohorts, from approximately 980 published viral clones and from other ImmuneACCESS disease sequences. The public reads were reanalyzed by TCRdb: fastp trimming at Q25, MiXCR alignment, in-frame beta chains only. Under each unique CDR3 protein, matching rows form one entry showing the most common genes and DNA. TCRdb's processing, not the authors', yielded these V and J calls. Counted in this sample were fewer than 150,000 distinct CDR3 sequences; around nine tenths of them appeared once. 0.2% to 0.25% of the sample goes to the ten largest clones.

CDR1 and CDR2, per the germline V gene (reference sequence), are MNHNY and SVGAGI. The CDR3, cysteine through phenylalanine, is 15 amino acids long. The kept DNA is CDR3 alone, 45 bases in frame from the first base. For this chain, trimming is 4 bases at the V end and 3 bases at the J end, and the number of junction bases without a gene match is 6. Study-wide conclusions, independent of this receptor: The TCR sequencing and HLA analysis was acknowledged to have included a relatively small number of individuals.

Peripheral blood CD8+ and CD4+ T cells from healthy donors, Susac syndrome patients and multiple sclerosis patients were profiled by high-throughput TCR beta sequencing. Treatment-naive patients with stable or active relapsing-remitting disease fulfilling revised McDonald criteria were used as multiple sclerosis controls. Bulk CD8+ and CD4+ T cells were purified by magnetic negative isolation, while CD8+ TEMRA cells were enriched using FACS. Blood was collected in EDTA tubes and processed within 24 hours, with PBMCs isolated through density gradient centrifugation. PBMCs intended for TCR sequencing were cryopreserved in liquid nitrogen and thawed later in a water bath at 37 degrees C. Purity of sorted or isolated CD4+, CD8+ and CD8+ TEMRA cells was at least 90%.

The source of this sequence is a human donor with multiple sclerosis. The sequencing input was CD8+ T cells from PBMCs. Recombination connected TRBV6-6 to TRBJ2-3; TRBD2 aligns with 8 central bases. The nucleotides read TGTGCCAGCAGTTTCCCCTTAGCGGGAACAGATACGCAGTATTTT. It specifies CASSFPLAGTDTQYF.